The T cell receptor beta chain described here comes from a study of blood T cell repertoires in COVID-19. On the study more broadly: There were acute and convalescent COVID-19 samples, and they came from the United States, Italy and Spain.

There are 13 residues in the CDR3. Germline V CDR1 and CDR2: DFQATT, SNEGSKA (reference sequence). Losses at the gene ends were 3 bases for V and 8 bases for J; bases not matched to a gene: 9. In the original analysis: Using reference gene primer amplification, nucleated cell counts were estimated. Clones were sequenced by immunoSEQ multiplex PCR, and TCRdb holds only the in-frame ones, with some missing. Clone size and V and J calls were adopted from that table, with D and trimming inferred from the DNA. This table holds approximately 110,000 clones, about 85% found once. The V gene is TRBV20-1, the J gene TRBJ1-2; the match to TRBD1 covers 7 bases. This clonotype was obtained from a human donor in a cohort sampled during active COVID-19. Specimen: peripheral blood. The CDR3 region has the DNA TGCAGTGCTAGTCATTTAGGAGGGGGCGGCTACACCTTC. It specifies CSASHLGGGGYTF.